The next 8 T cell receptor beta chains were all read from a single sample in a study of beta chain features in type 1 diabetes. Investigators reverse transcribed all isolated RNA, so they sequenced expressed TCRB transcripts. Sequencing used immunoSEQ multiplex PCR; TCRdb keeps in-frame clones, though not all of them. The sample records fewer than 650,000 clones, 15% to 18% being singletons. Sample: naive CD4+ T cells from blood. The receptors come from a man younger than 35 in good health.

This clone was observed a handful of times. The rearrangement links TRBV7-9 to TRBJ2-7; D is perhaps TRBD1 (6 bases). Germline V gene lookup returns CDR1 SEHNR and CDR2 FQNEAQ (reference sequence). The CDR3 is made up of 14 amino acids. Trimming took off 5 bases at V and 3 bases at J, with 14 bases between the two ends. CDR3 region: CASSPKGQHYEQYF. The CDR3 DNA sequence: TGTGCCAGCAGCCCGAAGGGACAACACTACGAGCAGTACTTC.

This clone has only a few counts. The chain combines TRBV7-3 with TRBJ2-1; a possible D gene is TRBD2 (5 bases). The germline V gene encodes CDR1 SGHTA and CDR2 FQGTGA. Trimming removed 3 bases at V and 6 bases at J, with 15 bases between. This CDR3 is 15 amino acids long. Written as DNA, the CDR3 is TGTGCCAGCAGCTTGGCGGGTTCTGCGCCCAATGAGCAGTTCTTC. Protein sequence: CASSLAGSAPNEQFF. Complete variable domain (other parts from reference TRBV7-3 and TRBJ2-1): GAGVSQTPSNKVTEKGKYVELRCDPISGHTALYWYRQSLGQGPEFLIYFQGTGAADDSGLPNDRFFAVRPEGSVSTLKIQRTERGDSAVYLCASSLAGSAPNEQFFGPGTRLTVL.

The chain recombines TRBV6-1 with TRBJ2-2; 10 bases line up with TRBD2. This CDR3 contains 15 residues. Germline V CDR1 and CDR2: MNHNS, SASEGT. Trimming removed 7 bases from V and 1 base from J; junction bases left unmatched: 3. For the CDR3, the DNA is TGTGCCAGCACTAGCGGGGGATTGAACACCGGGGAGCTGTTTTTT. This codes for CASTSGGLNTGELFF.

The chain joins TRBV9 to TRBJ1-1, with D unresolved. The germline V and J ends were trimmed by 10 bases and 4 bases, with 23 bases remaining between them. The CDR3 has 15 residues. CDR1 is SGDLS, CDR2 YYNGEE, per germline. Here the CDR3 DNA reads TGTGCCGGGTCGGGGTTTAGGATAAGGACCACTGAAGCTTTCTTT. This gives the protein CAGSGFRIRTTEAFF.

The chain has TRBV29-1 and TRBJ1-1; 9 bases fit TRBD1. The CDR3 runs 13 residues. The junction had 2 bases not matched to a gene; V was cut back by 5 bases and J by 1 base. Germline V gene sequence: CDR1 SQVTM, CDR2 ANQGSEA. CDR3 DNA: TGCAGCGTTCCGGGACAGGGGAACACTGAAGCTTTCTTT. Amino acid sequence: CSVPGQGNTEAFF.

This chain joins TRBV18 and TRBJ2-7; D is unresolved. The length of the CDR3 is 11 residues. Per the germline V gene, CDR1 is KGHSH and CDR2 is LQKENI. The V gene lost 5 bases and the J gene lost 3 bases, with 5 bases spanning the gap. The CDR3 bases are TGTGCCAGCTCAGTCGACTACGAGCAGTACTTC. This encodes CASSVDYEQYF.

This clone was counted only a few times. This rearrangement joins TRBV28 to TRBJ2-3; the D gene is possibly TRBD1 (6 bases). This CDR3 is 15 amino acids long. Germline CDR1 and CDR2: MDHEN and SYDVKM. V dropped 8 bases and J dropped 5 bases, with 20 bases sitting between them. As DNA, the CDR3 is TGTGCCAGCGGAGATTGGTCAGGGGCGAAAGATACGCAGTATTTT. It translates to CASGDWSGAKDTQYF.

The table lists this clone with a few counts. The chain is built from TRBV29-1 and TRBJ1-5, with TRBD1 matching over 9 bases. Germline lookup yields CDR1 SQVTM and CDR2 ANQGSEA. Trimming took 7 bases from V and 4 from J; bases not matched to a gene: 11. The CDR3 sequence is 15 residues long. CDR3 region: CSARSGTGPNQPQHF. Here the CDR3 DNA reads TGCAGCGCCCGGTCCGGGACAGGGCCAAATCAGCCCCAGCATTTT.